Listed below are T cell receptor beta chains from one sample, sequenced in a study of blood T cell repertoires in COVID-19. Repertoires were generated with immunoSEQ multiplex PCR, while TCRdb's copy carries only in-frame clones and drops some. Of about 280,000 clones listed, about 89% are singletons. The sequencing sample was made of peripheral blood. The source of these receptors is a middle-aged man with acute or convalescent COVID-19. Each CDR3 is given with its conserved first and last residue. Each record gives: clone size, J gene, D gene, V gene, CDR3 protein, CDR3 DNA. The D gene is left open where the match is weak. Clone size is not always given. Where it is, it says once, few, many or a class for expanded clones.

clone_size: -
j_call: TRBJ2-7
d_call: -
v_call: TRBV10-1
cdr3_aa: CASSGTGTYEQYF
cdr3_nt: TGCGCCAGCAGTGGCACAGGCACCTACGAGCAGTACTTC

clone_size: -
j_call: TRBJ2-3
d_call: -
v_call: TRBV5-6
cdr3_aa: CASSFYGTQYF
cdr3_nt: TGTGCCAGCAGCTTTTACGGTACGCAGTATTTT

clone_size: once
j_call: TRBJ1-1
d_call: -
v_call: TRBV28
cdr3_aa: CASTGNTEAFF
cdr3_nt: TGTGCCAGCACGGGGAACACTGAAGCTTTCTTT

clone_size: few
j_call: TRBJ1-5
d_call: TRBD1
v_call: TRBV2
cdr3_aa: CASSGRQGLNQPQHF
cdr3_nt: TGTGCCAGCAGTGGACGACAGGGACTCAATCAGCCCCAGCATTTT

clone_size: once
j_call: TRBJ2-7
d_call: -
v_call: TRBV7-2
cdr3_aa: CASSLLPFGQSNEQYF
cdr3_nt: TGTGCCAGCAGCTTATTACCCTTTGGACAGAGCAACGAGCAGTACTTC

clone_size: -
j_call: TRBJ2-7
d_call: -
v_call: TRBV6-5
cdr3_aa: CASSPGHRWDEQYF
cdr3_nt: TGTGCCAGCAGTCCTGGACACCGGTGGGACGAGCAGTACTTC

clone_size: -
j_call: TRBJ1-4
d_call: -
v_call: TRBV7-6
cdr3_aa: CASSASQGTNEKLFF
cdr3_nt: TGTGCCAGCAGCGCATCACAGGGAACTAATGAAAAACTGTTTTTT

clone_size: -
j_call: TRBJ1-1
d_call: TRBD1
v_call: TRBV4-1
cdr3_aa: CASSLVGQAEAFF
cdr3_nt: TGCGCCAGCAGCCTCGTCGGACAGGCTGAAGCTTTCTTT

clone_size: -
j_call: TRBJ2-5
d_call: TRBD1
v_call: TRBV5-4
cdr3_aa: CASSLTGGRETQYF
cdr3_nt: TGTGCCAGCAGCCTGACAGGGGGCAGAGAGACCCAGTACTTC

clone_size: -
j_call: TRBJ1-5
d_call: -
v_call: TRBV27
cdr3_aa: CASSLSSVSNQPQHF
cdr3_nt: TGTGCCAGCAGTTTATCGTCCGTTAGCAATCAGCCCCAGCATTTT

clone_size: -
j_call: TRBJ1-2
d_call: TRBD1
v_call: TRBV18
cdr3_aa: CASSQGQGYGYTF
cdr3_nt: TGTGCCAGCTCACAGGGACAGGGCTATGGCTACACCTTC

clone_size: -
j_call: TRBJ1-2
d_call: -
v_call: TRBV2
cdr3_aa: CASSWVGGGGYTF
cdr3_nt: TGTGCCAGCAGTTGGGTGGGGGGAGGCGGCTACACCTTC

clone_size: -
j_call: TRBJ1-4
d_call: TRBD1
v_call: TRBV6-6
cdr3_aa: CATGTGDEKLFF
cdr3_nt: TGTGCCACCGGAACAGGGGATGAAAAACTGTTTTTT

clone_size: -
j_call: TRBJ1-1
d_call: -
v_call: TRBV5-1
cdr3_aa: CASSDSRLSAFF
cdr3_nt: TGCGCCAGCAGCGACAGCAGACTGAGCGCTTTCTTT

clone_size: -
j_call: TRBJ1-3
d_call: TRBD1
v_call: TRBV5-1
cdr3_aa: CASSLAGTAGNTIYF
cdr3_nt: TGCGCCAGCAGCTTGGCCGGGACAGCCGGAAACACCATATATTTT

clone_size: few
j_call: TRBJ2-1
d_call: -
v_call: TRBV7-6
cdr3_aa: CASSVGLQLEEQFF
cdr3_nt: TGTGCCAGCAGCGTAGGACTGCAGTTGGAGGAGCAGTTCTTC

clone_size: -
j_call: TRBJ2-1
d_call: TRBD2
v_call: TRBV3-1/TRBV3-2
cdr3_aa: CASSQRGGPDEQFF
cdr3_nt: TGTGCCAGCAGCCAGCGGGGGGGCCCCGATGAGCAGTTCTTC

clone_size: -
j_call: TRBJ1-1
d_call: -
v_call: TRBV9
cdr3_aa: CASSAPGGDTEAFF
cdr3_nt: TGTGCCAGCAGCGCCCCGGGGGGGGACACTGAAGCTTTCTTT

clone_size: -
j_call: TRBJ2-2
d_call: -
v_call: TRBV24-1
cdr3_aa: CATSDLTELGGELFF
cdr3_nt: TGTGCCACCAGTGATCTGACAGAGCTCGGCGGGGAGCTGTTTTTT

clone_size: -
j_call: TRBJ1-2
d_call: -
v_call: TRBV10-2
cdr3_aa: CATVASGDGYTF
cdr3_nt: TGCGCCACGGTGGCGTCCGGGGATGGCTACACCTTC

clone_size: -
j_call: TRBJ1-2
d_call: TRBD1
v_call: TRBV12-5
cdr3_aa: CASGSLGQGTSYGYTF
cdr3_nt: TGTGCTAGTGGTTCCTTAGGACAGGGGACGAGCTATGGCTACACCTTC

clone_size: -
j_call: TRBJ2-1
d_call: -
v_call: TRBV6-5
cdr3_aa: CASSYSRGLYNEQFF
cdr3_nt: TGTGCCAGCAGTTACAGTAGGGGACTCTACAATGAGCAGTTCTTC

clone_size: -
j_call: TRBJ1-1
d_call: -
v_call: TRBV7-6
cdr3_aa: CASSPLGGTEAFF
cdr3_nt: TGTGCCAGCAGTCCCCTCGGGGGGACTGAAGCTTTCTTT

clone_size: -
j_call: TRBJ1-2
d_call: TRBD1
v_call: TRBV5-1
cdr3_aa: CASSLGPRQGNYGYTF
cdr3_nt: TGCGCCAGCAGCTTGGGGCCAAGACAGGGGAACTATGGCTACACCTTC

clone_size: -
j_call: TRBJ1-5
d_call: -
v_call: TRBV3-1/TRBV3-2
cdr3_aa: CASSQVRGGQPQHF
cdr3_nt: TGTGCCAGCAGCCAAGTGAGGGGGGGACAGCCCCAGCATTTT

clone_size: -
j_call: TRBJ1-5
d_call: -
v_call: TRBV7-2
cdr3_aa: CASSFGTNNQPQHF
cdr3_nt: TGTGCCAGCAGCTTCGGGACTAATAATCAGCCCCAGCATTTT

clone_size: -
j_call: TRBJ2-3
d_call: -
v_call: TRBV13
cdr3_aa: CASSLDPRASTDTQYF
cdr3_nt: TGTGCCAGCAGCTTAGATCCCAGGGCTAGCACAGATACGCAGTATTTT

clone_size: -
j_call: TRBJ2-7
d_call: -
v_call: TRBV28
cdr3_aa: CATTFRGGRGGEQYF
cdr3_nt: TGTGCCACCACCTTCCGGGGTGGCAGGGGTGGCGAGCAGTACTTC

clone_size: -
j_call: TRBJ2-2
d_call: -
v_call: TRBV3-1/TRBV3-2
cdr3_aa: CASSQEARHPTGELFF
cdr3_nt: TGTGCCAGCAGCCAAGAAGCCCGACACCCCACCGGGGAGCTGTTTTTT

clone_size: -
j_call: TRBJ1-2
d_call: -
v_call: TRBV2
cdr3_aa: CASTPVYGYTF
cdr3_nt: TGTGCCAGCACCCCCGTCTATGGCTACACCTTC

clone_size: -
j_call: TRBJ1-2
d_call: TRBD1
v_call: TRBV6-1
cdr3_aa: CASSEAETGSGYTF
cdr3_nt: TGTGCCAGCAGTGAAGCGGAGACAGGGTCTGGCTACACCTTC

clone_size: once
j_call: TRBJ1-2
d_call: -
v_call: TRBV7-2
cdr3_aa: CASSLGGFYGYTF
cdr3_nt: TGTGCCAGCAGCTTAGGTGGCTTCTATGGCTACACCTTC

clone_size: -
j_call: TRBJ2-6
d_call: TRBD1
v_call: TRBV7-9
cdr3_aa: CASSPQAGQGSLGANVLTF
cdr3_nt: TGTGCCAGCAGCCCACAGGCGGGACAGGGCTCCCTTGGGGCCAACGTCCTGACTTTC

clone_size: -
j_call: TRBJ2-7
d_call: TRBD1
v_call: TRBV10-1
cdr3_aa: CASSTGGGYEQYF
cdr3_nt: TGCGCCAGCAGTACAGGGGGCGGCTACGAGCAGTACTTC

clone_size: -
j_call: TRBJ1-6
d_call: TRBD1
v_call: TRBV30
cdr3_aa: CAWSVTGGKESPLHF
cdr3_nt: TGTGCCTGGAGTGTAACAGGGGGCAAGGAGTCACCCCTCCACTTT

clone_size: -
j_call: TRBJ2-2
d_call: TRBD2
v_call: TRBV3-1/TRBV3-2
cdr3_aa: CASSYRRGGDAGELFF
cdr3_nt: TGTGCCAGCAGCTATCGGCGGGGAGGGGACGCCGGGGAGCTGTTTTTT

clone_size: -
j_call: TRBJ2-7
d_call: -
v_call: TRBV6-5
cdr3_aa: CASSYSGQTYEQYF
cdr3_nt: TGTGCCAGCAGTTACTCTGGACAAACCTACGAGCAGTACTTC